Below are 20 T cell receptor beta chains sequenced from a single sample in a study of blood T cells in healthy people across ages. Using a J-beta primer mix together with a sample-barcoded 5' primer, a second PCR was run for about 6 to 12 cycles. TCRdb re-derived calls from the 5' RACE reads in MiXCR, one entry per CDR3 protein. This table has approximately 880,000 distinct CDR3 sequences, roughly 43% appearing once. Sequencing input: blood. Receptors originate from a man between 25 and 39 years old in good health.

The genes are TRBV29-1 and TRBJ2-1, with D perhaps assigned TRBD1 or TRBD2 (5 bases each). The V end lost 5 bases, the J end lost 3 bases, and 14 bases lay between the germline ends. Per germline, CDR1 SQVTM and CDR2 ANQGSEA. The CDR3 has 14 amino acids. The CDR3 loop is CSVPGDGYYNEQFF. The CDR3 coding sequence is TGCAGCGTTCCCGGGGACGGCTACTACAATGAGCAGTTCTTC.

This clonotype appeared a few times. CDR3: CASSLVTGGYEQYF. CDR3 in DNA: TGTGCCAGCAGCTTAGTTACAGGGGGTTACGAGCAGTACTTC. The gene calls are TRBV7-2 and TRBJ2-5; 8 nucleotides match TRBD1. Matching the DNA end better, TRBJ2-7 makes the J call doubtful. The CDR3 extends over 14 amino acids. The germline gives CDR1 SGHTA, CDR2 FQGNSA.

This clonotype was detected a few times. CDR3 region: CASSLSGGASDTQYF. CDR3 in DNA: TGCGCCAGCAGTCTAAGCGGGGGGGCGTCAGATACGCAGTATTTT. The chain uses TRBV5-1 and TRBJ2-3; 10 bases map to TRBD2. CDR1 SGHRS and CDR2 YFSETQ come from the germline V gene. The CDR3 is made up of 15 amino acids. With V trimmed by 5 bases and J by 4 bases, 7 bases remained unmatched. The full variable domain, with the rest looked up from reference TRBV5-1 and TRBJ2-3, is KAGVTQTPRYLIKTRGQQVTLSCSPISGHRSVSWYQQTPGQGLQFLFEYFSETQRNKGNFPGRFSGRQFSNSRSEMNVSTLELGDSALYLCASSLSGGASDTQYFGPGTRLTVL.

Of note for this clonotype: A read error is possible here, since a much larger clone lies one base away. This chain connects TRBV11-2 to TRBJ2-1; D is uncertain. In germline, CDR1 is SGHAT, CDR2 FQNNGV. The length of the CDR3 is 17 residues. CDR3 sequence: CASSLEFGLSSDNEQFF. CDR3 bases: TGTGCCAGCAGCTTAGAGTTTGGTCTGAGCTCCGACAATGAGCAGTTCTTC.

This clonotype was seen a few times. The J gene is TRBJ2-7, the V gene TRBV28; 9 bases are shared with TRBD2. The CDR3 is 13 amino acids. The trim removed 7 bases at V and 5 bases at J, leaving 6 bases unmatched. The germline CDR1 and CDR2 sequences are MDHEN and SYDVKM. The CDR3 DNA is TGTGCCAGCACCCTAGCGGGGCAACACGAGCAGTACTTC. Translation: CASTLAGQHEQYF.

This chain joins TRBV29-1 and TRBJ1-2; TRBD1 might be the D (5 bases). CDR3 length equals 13 residues. The germline V gene has CDR1 SQVTM and CDR2 ANQGSEA. The germline V and J ends were trimmed by 4 bases and 4 bases, with 13 bases remaining between them. The CDR3 sequence: CSVVPGRSYGYTF. In DNA, the CDR3 is TGCAGCGTTGTACCAGGGAGATCCTATGGCTACACCTTC. Full variable domain (missing parts from reference TRBV29-1 and TRBJ1-2): SAVISQKPSRDICQRGTSLTIQCQVDSQVTMMFWYRQQPGQSLTLIATANQGSEATYESGFVIDKFPISRPNLTFSTLTVSNMSPEDSSIYLCSVVPGRSYGYTFGSGTRLTVV.

V gene TRBV4-3 combines with J gene TRBJ1-2; D perhaps matches TRBD1 (5 bases). Germline V CDR1 and CDR2: LGHNA, YSLEER. The V end was cut by 0 bases, the J end by 6 bases, with 14 bases between. The CDR3 contains 15 residues. CDR3 sequence: CASSQDERRGDGYTF. CDR3 nucleotide sequence: TGCGCCAGCAGCCAAGACGAGAGAAGGGGCGATGGCTACACCTTC.

The rearrangement uses TRBV5-1 and TRBJ2-1; possible D gene TRBD1, 5 bases. CDR1 and CDR2 from the germline V gene are SGHRS and YFSETQ. This CDR3 comprises 15 residues. V shed 4 bases and J shed 6 bases, with 17 bases lying between them. The DNA of the CDR3 is TGCGCCAGCAGCCTCCAGGGCACTCTCTGCAATGAGCAGTTCTTC. Translation: CASSLQGTLCNEQFF.

The V and J genes are TRBV29-1 and TRBJ2-5, with 12 bases that match TRBD2. Germline loops: CDR1 SQVTM, CDR2 ANQGSEA. The ends lost 5 bases at V and 5 bases at J; junction bases unmatched: 9. The CDR3 covers 15 residues. The CDR3 protein is CSVSKTSGRIETQYF. DNA of the CDR3: TGCAGCGTTTCCAAGACTAGCGGGAGAATTGAGACCCAGTACTTC.

The sample holds a few counts of this clonotype. The rearrangement uses TRBV10-3 and TRBJ2-1; D is unresolved. The CDR3 has 12 residues. V shed 6 bases and J shed 6 bases, with 9 bases lying between them. Germline V gene data show CDR1 as ENHRY and CDR2 as SYGVKD. CDR3 DNA sequence: TGTGCCATCAGGGGGATTAGCAATGAGCAGTTCTTC. Protein: CAIRGISNEQFF.

J is TRBJ2-1 and V is TRBV3-1, with 8 nucleotides matching TRBD2. CDR3 size: 14 residues. Germline trimming cut 0 bases from V and 9 bases from J; bases unmatched to any gene: 4. CDR1 LGHDT and CDR2 YNNKEL come from the germline V gene (reference sequence). CDR3 DNA: TGTGCCAGCAGCCAAGATTTCGCGGGAGGTGAGCAGTTCTTC. Amino acids: CASSQDFAGGEQFF.

V is TRBV5-1 and J is TRBJ1-1; the match to TRBD1 covers 7 bases. V gave up 4 bases and J gave up 14 bases; unmatched junction bases: 14. The CDR3 runs to 13 residues. Germline V CDR1 and CDR2: SGHRS, YFSETQ. In nucleotides, the CDR3 is TGCGCCAGCAGCACACAAACCGGGACAGAGCTCTTCTTT. It specifies CASSTQTGTELFF.

This clonotype occurred a few times. The chain couples TRBV7-9 to TRBJ2-5; D remains ambiguous. TRBJ2-7 explains the end of the DNA better; the J call may be wrong. The CDR3 runs to 14 residues. Per the germline V gene, CDR1 is SEHNR and CDR2 is FQNEAQ (reference sequence). Here the CDR3 DNA reads TGTGCCAGCAGCCCACCTATAGTAATTGGCGAGCAGTACTTC. Translated: CASSPPIVIGEQYF.

This rearrangement joins TRBV20-1 to TRBJ2-1; 13 nucleotides match TRBD2. Germline-derived CDR1 and CDR2 are DFQATT and SNEGSKA (reference sequence). The CDR3 runs 14 residues. V trimming: 2 bases; J trimming: 9 bases; junction bases outside the gene matches: 4. The CDR3 loop is CSARPGLAGSEQFF. DNA for the CDR3: TGCAGTGCTAGACCGGGACTAGCGGGGTCTGAGCAGTTCTTC.

This clonotype was found many times. The chain has TRBV7-2 and TRBJ1-2; TRBD1 matches at 7 bases. Germline V gene sequence: CDR1 SGHTA, CDR2 FQGNSA. With V trimmed by 1 base and J by 4 bases, 6 bases remained unmatched. This CDR3 is built from 15 residues. The DNA for the CDR3 is TGTGCCAGCAGCTTAGGGGACAGACTACTCTATGGCTACACCTTC. Its translation is CASSLGDRLLYGYTF.

V and J are TRBV7-2 and TRBJ1-2; 8 nucleotides line up with TRBD1. The CDR3 is 16 amino acids. Germline V gene data show CDR1 as SGHTA and CDR2 as FQGNSA. V trimming: 4 bases; J trimming: 4 bases; junction bases outside the gene matches: 11. The CDR3 DNA is TGTGCCAGCAGCTCCTCCCGACGACAGGGGTTCTATGGCTACACCTTC. This encodes CASSSSRRQGFYGYTF.

The chain carries TRBV20-1 and TRBJ1-2; D unresolved. The ends were cut back, 7 bases at V and 5 bases at J, with 8 bases in the middle. The CDR3 runs to 10 residues. In germline, CDR1 is DFQATT, CDR2 SNEGSKA (reference sequence). CDR3 protein: CSVFSYGYTF. DNA for the CDR3: TGCAGTGTTTTTTCTTATGGCTACACCTTC.

The rearrangement links TRBV6-5 to TRBJ2-1, with 7 bases lining up with TRBD1. The length of the CDR3 is 12 residues. V shed 6 bases and J 14 bases; nucleotides not matched to a gene: 10. CDR1 MNHEY and CDR2 SVGAGI come from the germline V gene. The CDR3 region is CASSRRRTGEFF. The CDR3 DNA reads as TGTGCCAGCAGCCGCCGCAGAACAGGGGAGTTCTTC.

The rearrangement joins TRBV4-1 to TRBJ1-2; tentatively, D is TRBD1 (5 bases). The CDR3 is 15 residues long. Germline-derived CDR1 and CDR2 are MGHRA and YSYEKL. V was pared by 3 bases and J by 4 bases, with 15 bases between. CDR3 region: CASSHSGLGGYGYTF. The DNA of the CDR3 is TGCGCCAGCAGCCACTCGGGCCTTGGGGGCTATGGCTACACCTTC.

The sample holds a few counts of this clonotype. The V call is TRBV6-1, the J call TRBJ2-2, with TRBD1 matching over 8 bases. The CDR3 loop spans 14 amino acids. CDR1 and CDR2 from the germline V gene are MNHNS and SASEGT. The V gene end was trimmed by 6 bases and the J gene end by 5 bases; junction bases not matched to a gene: 5. CDR3 bases: TGTGCCAGCAGCCCGGGACAGGTGACCGGGGAGCTGTTTTTT. Translated, it gives CASSPGQVTGELFF.